One sample yielded the 2 T cell receptor beta chains listed below, sequenced in a study of shared clonotypes between healthy human individuals (dated by TCRdb to 2018 to 2020). Library creation used the immunoSEQ multiplex PCR assay. Entries here come from immuneACCESS through TCRdb and include only in-frame sequences with V and J called. Some clones fail to appear in such tables; in the studies checked, an unresolved V gene covers under half of the shortfall, and the cause of the remainder is unknown. The sample table holds around 940,000 clones, of which approximately 76% were seen once. 1.5% of the sample belongs to the ten largest clones. The specimen was memory CD4+ T cells sorted from blood. The sample's cell subset or site label is to be understood as: CD45RA-negative fraction. The receptors derive from a man in his late teens or twenties in good health.

The V gene is TRBV7-9, the J gene TRBJ1-2, with 7 positions matching TRBD1. This CDR3 is 13 amino acids long. The V and J ends lost 5 bases and 4 bases, in that order; junction bases with no gene match: 4. Germline assignment: CDR1 SEHNR and CDR2 FQNEAQ (reference sequence). The CDR3 loop is CASSIQGSYGYTF. Written as DNA, the CDR3 is TGTGCCAGCAGCATACAGGGGTCCTATGGCTACACCTTC.

The gene calls are TRBV2 and TRBJ2-5; D is undetermined. This CDR3 has 14 residues. V lost 7 bases, J lost 1 base, and 13 bases lay in between. CDR1 is SNHLY, CDR2 FYNNEI, per germline. The CDR3 DNA reads as TGTGCCAGCACCCTTTTAAGACTCCAAGAGACCCAGTACTTC. It codes for CASTLLRLQETQYF.